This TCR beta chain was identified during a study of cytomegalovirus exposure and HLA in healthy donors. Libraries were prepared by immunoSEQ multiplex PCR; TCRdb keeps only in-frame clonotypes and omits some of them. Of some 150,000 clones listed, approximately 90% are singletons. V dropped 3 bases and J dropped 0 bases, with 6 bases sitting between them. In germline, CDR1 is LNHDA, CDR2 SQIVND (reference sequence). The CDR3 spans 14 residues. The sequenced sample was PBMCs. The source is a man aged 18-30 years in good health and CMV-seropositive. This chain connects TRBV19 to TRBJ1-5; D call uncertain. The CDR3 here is CASSITNSNQPQHF. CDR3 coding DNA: TGTGCCAGTAGTATCACTAATAGCAATCAGCCCCAGCATTTT.